This T cell receptor (beta chain) stems from a study of immune evolution from preneoplasia to lung adenocarcinoma (dated by TCRdb to about 2021). Concerning the study at large: HLA loss of heterozygosity was seen in about 7.6%, 15% and 36% of AIS, MIA and ADC lesions, and in no AAH lesions. The TCR sequencing data were obtained from around 46 patients. Immune contexture across lung adenocarcinoma precursors and invasive adenocarcinoma was profiled using immune gene expression, TCR sequencing and multiplex immunofluorescence. The study reported that about 100 samples were used for TCR sequencing. In total, the cohort included some 55 patients with pulmonary nodules, all of whom underwent surgical resection. The immune data were combined with whole exome sequencing and methylation data from the same cohort of nodules. Resected precursor lesions (AAH, AIS, MIA) and invasive adenocarcinomas were each compared against paired morphologically normal lung tissue. POLYSOLVER was used to infer Class I HLA alleles from exome data, while LOHHLA was used to detect allele-specific HLA loss. The sample size depended on which specimens were available, not on a prior power calculation.

A remark on this clone: There is no known antigen for this receptor. Nothing much larger sits one base from this clone, and base qualities are not available.

TCR beta CDR3 regions were sequenced from DNA using the immunoSEQ hsTCRbeta Kit. Regarding the original processing steps: The ImmunoSEQ Analyzer was used to analyse the TCR sequencing data. T cell clonality was defined as 1 minus Pielou's evenness computed on productive rearrangements. To measure T cell diversity, the inverse Simpson index was applied to productive templates. T cell density was expressed as TCR beta template counts normalized to usable DNA, with usable DNA estimated by amplifying and sequencing housekeeping genes. TCR metrics were compared across histologic stages using two-sided Kruskal-Wallis tests. The clones in this table, taken by TCRdb from immuneACCESS, are in-frame only. Not every clone is retained; where verified, under half of the shortfall comes from an unresolved V gene, and the cause of the rest is unknown. The V and J calls and clone size are taken from that table; D and trimming were inferred from the DNA. Here the sample has about 5,600 clones; around 79% occur a single time. Over 6.5% of the sample belongs to the ten largest clones.

Results the study describes overall, beyond this receptor: The findings rested on association rather than direct causation, and larger cohorts with long-term follow-up and longitudinal biopsies were considered necessary. Clonality was highest in normal lung, while later-stage lesions appeared to show lower clonality but higher T cell density and diversity. The highest top T cell clone frequencies were observed in normal lung, and a progressive decrease in top T cell clone frequencies appeared to occur from AAH through AIS, MIA and invasive adenocarcinoma. KRAS-mutant nodules showed the highest T cell clonality compared with EGFR-mutant or double wild-type lesions. Because all patients came from Japan and China, whether the findings apply to Western populations was uncertain.

Between the mid-2010s and the late 2010s, the patients underwent resection in either Japan or China. The histologic diagnosis of each case was independently confirmed on H&E slides by two lung cancer pathologists. Premalignant or tumor cells were enriched for nucleic acid extraction by macro-dissection performed after pathologic assessment. The AllPrep DNA/RNA FFPE Kit was used to isolate DNA from FFPE tissue. This TCR derives from a person aged 60-80 years with lung adenocarcinoma. The sequenced sample was FFPE lung adenocarcinoma in situ tissue. The cell subset or site tag for this specimen amounts to: preinvasive adenocarcinoma in situ (AIS).

The nucleotide sequence is TGTGCCAGCAGCACGTACCGGGACTCAACAGATACGCAGTATTTT. This encodes CASSTYRDSTDTQYF. The chain employs TRBV7-9 and TRBJ2-3; the D region possibly corresponds to TRBD2 (6 bases align). Spanning cysteine to phenylalanine, the CDR3 consists of 15 amino acids. Of all the DNA, just the CDR3 is kept, 45 bases in frame from base 1. V is pared back by 5 bases and J by 3 bases, with 15 bases lying between the germline termini. From a lookup of the germline V gene (reference sequence), CDR1 and CDR2 are SEHNR and FQNEAQ. Where the CDR3 stops, the reference TRBV7-9 and TRBJ2-3 genes take over; the full variable domain is DTGVSQNPRHKITKRGQNVTFRCDPISEHNRLYWYRQTLGQGPEFLTYFQNEAQLEKSRLLSDRFSAERPKGSFSTLEIQRTEQGDSAMYLCASSTYRDSTDTQYFGPGTRLTVL.